The source of this TCR beta chain is a study of blood T cells in healthy people across ages. Sample-barcoded 5' priming and a J-beta primer mix drove a second PCR of about 7 to 11 cycles. TCRdb passed the 5' RACE reads through MiXCR, listing each CDR3 protein once. The sample includes 750,000 to 1,000,000 distinct CDR3 sequences, about 29% of them seen just once. This clonotype was seen repeatedly, ten times or more. V was clipped by 0 bases and J by 6 bases, with 9 bases between them. Germline V gene lookup returns CDR1 LGHNA and CDR2 YNFKEQ. The CDR3 is made up of 13 amino acids. The sample also formed part of further work on T cells of mothers and their children.

Specimen: blood. The clonotype comes from a woman aged 40 to 50 in good health. V usage is TRBV4-2 and J usage is TRBJ2-7; D uncertain. CDR3 in amino acids: CASSQDTHREQYF. The CDR3 nucleotides are TGTGCCAGCAGCCAAGATACCCATCGCGAGCAGTACTTC.